This T cell receptor beta chain was captured by sequencing in a study of shared clonotypes between healthy human individuals. The authors' processing: Because ImmunoSEQ provided only junction sequences with no quality scores, the filtering differed. The protocol was immunoSEQ multiplex PCR, while the TCRdb copy is restricted to in-frame clones and leaves out a portion. The V and J calls and clone size were taken over from that table, and D and trimming were inferred from the DNA. The table shows around 650,000 clones, with approximately 96% occurring only once. Naive CD8 cells were CD45RO-negative, positively selected for CCR7, excluding terminally differentiated effector memory CD45RA+ cells. The donors were all Caucasian adults (living in Nashville, Tennessee). On this clone itself: Its antigen is currently unknown.

The study's findings and limits: An expected dependence of interdonor clonotype sharing on sequencing depth was noted. Memory subsets generally showed smaller estimated richness than naive subsets did.

This CDR3 is built from 13 residues. Germline-derived CDR1 and CDR2 are MDHEN and SYDVKM. V shed 6 bases, J shed 4 bases, and the junction held 5 bases outside the gene matches. The receptor was derived from a woman aged 25 to 39 in good health. J is TRBJ2-7 and V is TRBV28; 8 bases match TRBD1. Sequenced material: naive CD8+ T cells sorted from blood. CDR3 coding DNA: TGTGCCAGCAGGTTAGACAGGGGTTACGAGCAGTACTTC. Its translation is CASRLDRGYEQYF.